A selection of T cell receptor beta chains follows, all from one sample in a study of OX40 agonist ivuxolimab in advanced cancers. Only in-frame clones appear in the TCRdb table, and some are missing; sequencing was by immunoSEQ multiplex PCR. In the table there are approximately 30,000 clones, over 80% of which are singletons. The input for sequencing was CD4+ or CD8+ T cells sorted from blood, taken in a trial of the OX40 agonist ivuxolimab. These receptors were obtained from an adult with an advanced solid tumor such as melanoma, head and neck, liver or kidney cancer. Both conserved end residues are part of each CDR3. The D gene is left open where the match is weak. Clone size is shown for a subset of rows, as once, few, many or a class of expanded clone.

V gene,D gene,clone size,J gene,CDR3 protein
TRBV5-1,TRBD2,NA,TRBJ2-1,CASKVIAGGGNEQFF
TRBV19,TRBD1,NA,TRBJ2-3,CASSSSGTVTDTQYF
TRBV5-5,TRBD1,NA,TRBJ2-1,CASSLVVGTGTGNEQFF
TRBV27,NA,NA,NA,CASSPRGQTYEQYF
TRBV7-9,TRBD1,NA,TRBJ2-7,CASSLGDRGIYEQYF
TRBV5-4,TRBD1,NA,TRBJ2-7,CASSFGQGRDEQYF
TRBV2,TRBD1,NA,TRBJ2-1,CASSRLRQGNEQFF
TRBV14,NA,NA,TRBJ1-2,CASSQDLGYGYTF
TRBV5-5,TRBD2,NA,TRBJ2-3,CASRLDRSRTSRINTDTQYF
TRBV2,TRBD2,NA,TRBJ2-1,CASRTGTTFYNEQFF
TRBV16,NA,NA,TRBJ2-3,CASSLRASTDTQYF
TRBV7-2,NA,NA,TRBJ1-1,CASKSYSDTEAFF
TRBV29-1,NA,NA,TRBJ1-1,CSVVLRGSGTEAFF
TRBV6-5,TRBD1,NA,TRBJ2-7,CASRVGQGDYEQYF
TRBV28,NA,NA,TRBJ2-4,CASRSLRSGNIQYF
TRBV6-1,NA,NA,TRBJ2-1,CASSDKDGAYNEQFF
TRBV5-1,NA,once,TRBJ2-5,CASSLGGSAQETQYF
TRBV28,NA,NA,TRBJ1-1,CASSLQQGNTEAFF
TRBV15,NA,once,TRBJ2-5,CATSRNGGKETQYF
TRBV5-4,NA,once,TRBJ2-7,CASSLPGARTYEQYF
TRBV2,NA,NA,TRBJ2-2,CASRTYRSGELFF
TRBV5-1,NA,NA,TRBJ2-7,CASSLVGREYEQYF
TRBV5-5,NA,NA,TRBJ2-7,CASSLEGSSPYEQYF
TRBV27,NA,once,TRBJ2-7,CASSFGPFYEQYF
TRBV30,NA,NA,TRBJ2-6,CAWSGGSAGANVLTF
TRBV9,TRBD1,NA,TRBJ1-2,CASSVAFGQGGGYTF
TRBV28,NA,NA,TRBJ2-3,CASEGGQALGDTQYF
TRBV6-5,TRBD1,few,TRBJ1-1,CASNTGGATEAFF
TRBV30,NA,NA,TRBJ1-5,CAWSVGTQPQHF
TRBV7-9,TRBD2,NA,NA,CASSPATSGISYEQYF
TRBV2,NA,NA,TRBJ2-7,CASGRKRFNEQYF
TRBV5-1,TRBD2,few,TRBJ2-1,CASSSVLAGGTYNEQFF
TRBV18,NA,NA,TRBJ2-7,CASSPGQRHYEQYF
TRBV6-1,NA,NA,TRBJ1-3,CASGGPDSGNTIYF
TRBV7-9,TRBD2,NA,TRBJ2-3,CASSAGLAGGYTQYF
TRBV6-1,TRBD1,NA,TRBJ2-4,CASSPSTGSKNIQYF
TRBV6-1,NA,NA,TRBJ1-2,CASSEDWGYTF
TRBV5-1,TRBD1,few,TRBJ2-5,CASSSGTGQETQYF